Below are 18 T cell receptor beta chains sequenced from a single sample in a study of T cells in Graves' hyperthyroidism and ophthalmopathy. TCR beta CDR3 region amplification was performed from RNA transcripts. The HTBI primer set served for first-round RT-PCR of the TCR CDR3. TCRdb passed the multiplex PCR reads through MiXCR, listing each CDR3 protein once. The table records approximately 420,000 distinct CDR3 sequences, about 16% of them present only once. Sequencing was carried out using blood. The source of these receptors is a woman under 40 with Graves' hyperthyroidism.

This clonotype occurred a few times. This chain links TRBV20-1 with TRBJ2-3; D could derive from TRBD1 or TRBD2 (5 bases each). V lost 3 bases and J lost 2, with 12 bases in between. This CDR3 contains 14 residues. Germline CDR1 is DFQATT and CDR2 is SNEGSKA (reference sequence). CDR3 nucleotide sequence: TGCAGTGCTAGGGGGCGGAGGCTCACAGATACGCAGTATTTT. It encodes CSARGRRLTDTQYF.

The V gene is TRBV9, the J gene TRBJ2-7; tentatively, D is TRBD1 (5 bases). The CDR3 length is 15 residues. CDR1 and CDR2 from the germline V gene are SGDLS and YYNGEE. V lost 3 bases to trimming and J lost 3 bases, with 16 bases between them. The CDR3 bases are TGTGCCAGCAGCGAACAGGTAGGGAACCGCTACGAGCAGTACTTC. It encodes CASSEQVGNRYEQYF.

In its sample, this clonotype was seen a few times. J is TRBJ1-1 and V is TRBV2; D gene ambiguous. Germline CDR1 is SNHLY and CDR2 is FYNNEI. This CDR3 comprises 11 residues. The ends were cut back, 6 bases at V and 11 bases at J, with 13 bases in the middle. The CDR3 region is CASRAQSRAFF. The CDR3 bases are TGTGCCAGCAGAGCGCAAAGCAGGGCTTTCTTT.

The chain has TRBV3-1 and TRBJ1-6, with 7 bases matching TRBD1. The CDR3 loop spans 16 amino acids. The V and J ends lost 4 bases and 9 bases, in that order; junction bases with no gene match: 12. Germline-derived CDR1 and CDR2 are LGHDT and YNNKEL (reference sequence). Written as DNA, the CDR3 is TGTGCCAGCAGCCCACTCAGCCAGGGGGGAAGTTCACCCCTCCACTTT. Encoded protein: CASSPLSQGGSSPLHF.

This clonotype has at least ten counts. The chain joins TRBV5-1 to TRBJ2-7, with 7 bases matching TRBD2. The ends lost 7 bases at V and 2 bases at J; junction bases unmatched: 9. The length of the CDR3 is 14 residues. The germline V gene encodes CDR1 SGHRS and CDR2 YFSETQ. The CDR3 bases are TGCGCCAGCGGACCTCTAGCGGATACCTACGAGCAGTACTTC. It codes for CASGPLADTYEQYF.

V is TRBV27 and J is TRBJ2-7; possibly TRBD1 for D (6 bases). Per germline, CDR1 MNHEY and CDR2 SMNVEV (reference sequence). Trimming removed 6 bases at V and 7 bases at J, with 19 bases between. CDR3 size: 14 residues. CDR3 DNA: TGTGCCAGCAGGATAAGATACAGGGTTTATGAGCAGTACTTC. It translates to CASRIRYRVYEQYF.

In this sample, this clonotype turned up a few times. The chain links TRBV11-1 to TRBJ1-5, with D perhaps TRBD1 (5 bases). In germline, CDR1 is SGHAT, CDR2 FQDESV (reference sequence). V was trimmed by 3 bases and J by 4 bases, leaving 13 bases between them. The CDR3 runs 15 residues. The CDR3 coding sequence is TGTGCCAGCAGCTTGGGGGGGGAGAAAAATCAGCCCCAGCATTTT. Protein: CASSLGGEKNQPQHF.

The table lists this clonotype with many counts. CDR3 sequence reads: CAISSTGDADTQYF. CDR3 nucleotide sequence: TGTGCCATCAGTAGTACAGGGGATGCAGATACGCAGTATTTT. This rearrangement joins TRBV10-3 to TRBJ2-3; 7 bases map to TRBD1. The germline V gene has CDR1 ENHRY and CDR2 SYGVKD. The V segment lost 5 bases and the J segment 4 bases; nucleotides outside the gene matches: 6. This CDR3 contains 14 residues.

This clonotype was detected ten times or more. The CDR3 DNA is TGCAGTGCTACAATTCAGGGTTACGAGCAGTACTTC. Translated, it gives CSATIQGYEQYF. This chain joins TRBV20-1 and TRBJ2-7, with D maybe TRBD1 (5 bases). The CDR3 runs to 12 residues. CDR1 DFQATT and CDR2 SNEGSKA come from the germline V gene (reference sequence). V was clipped by 4 bases and J by 4 bases, with 11 bases between them.

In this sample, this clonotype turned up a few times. CDR3 nucleotides: TGTGCCAGCAGTGTAGAGAGGGGGCGCCGAACTGAAGCTTTCTTT. Encoded protein: CASSVERGRRTEAFF. The chain couples TRBV27 to TRBJ1-1; 7 nucleotides match TRBD1. The CDR3 has 15 amino acids. J gave up 5 bases and V 5 bases, and 11 bases lay outside the gene matches. Looked up from germline, CDR1 is MNHEY and CDR2 is SMNVEV (reference sequence).

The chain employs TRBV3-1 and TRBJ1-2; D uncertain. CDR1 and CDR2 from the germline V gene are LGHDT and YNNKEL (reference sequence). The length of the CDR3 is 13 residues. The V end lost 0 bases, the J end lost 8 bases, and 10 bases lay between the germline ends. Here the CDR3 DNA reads TGTGCCAGCAGCCAAGATAGCAGGCTCGGCTACACCTTC. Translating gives CASSQDSRLGYTF.

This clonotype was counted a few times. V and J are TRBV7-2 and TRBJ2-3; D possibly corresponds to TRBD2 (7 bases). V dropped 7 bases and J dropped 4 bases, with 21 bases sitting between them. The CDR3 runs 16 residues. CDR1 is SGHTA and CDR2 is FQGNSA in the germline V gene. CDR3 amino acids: CASIRTGGLSADTQYF. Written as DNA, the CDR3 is TGTGCCAGCATCAGAACGGGGGGCCTTAGTGCAGATACGCAGTATTTT.

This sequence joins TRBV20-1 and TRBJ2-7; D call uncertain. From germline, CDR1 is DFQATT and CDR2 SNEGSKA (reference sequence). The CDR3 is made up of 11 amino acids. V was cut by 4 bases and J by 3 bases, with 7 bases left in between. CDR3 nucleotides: TGCAGTGCTACGGCTGACTACGAGCAGTACTTC. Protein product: CSATADYEQYF.

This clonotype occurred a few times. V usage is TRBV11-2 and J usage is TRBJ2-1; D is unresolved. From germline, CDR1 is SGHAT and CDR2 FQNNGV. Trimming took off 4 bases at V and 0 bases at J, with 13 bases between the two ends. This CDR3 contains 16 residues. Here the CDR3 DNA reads TGTGCCAGCAGCTATGACTTACCCCTCTCCTACAATGAGCAGTTCTTC. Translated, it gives CASSYDLPLSYNEQFF.

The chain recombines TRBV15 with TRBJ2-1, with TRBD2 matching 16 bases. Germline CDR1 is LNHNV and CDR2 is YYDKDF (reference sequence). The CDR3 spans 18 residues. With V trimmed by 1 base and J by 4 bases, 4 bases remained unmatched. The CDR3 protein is CATSRGGTSGRAYNEQFF. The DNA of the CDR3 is TGTGCCACCAGCAGAGGAGGGACTAGCGGGAGGGCATACAATGAGCAGTTCTTC.

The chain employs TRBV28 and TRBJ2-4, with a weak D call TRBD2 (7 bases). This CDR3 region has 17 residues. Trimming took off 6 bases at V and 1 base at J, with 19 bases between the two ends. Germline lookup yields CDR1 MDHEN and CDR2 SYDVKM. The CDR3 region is CASRGTGRGAAKNIQYF. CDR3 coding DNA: TGTGCCAGCAGGGGGACCGGTCGGGGGGCGGCCAAAAACATTCAGTACTTC.

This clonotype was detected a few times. CDR3 residues: CASSEVRFASPLHF. CDR3 nucleotide sequence: TGTGCCAGCAGTGAGGTCAGGTTTGCTTCACCCCTCCACTTT. The chain joins TRBV6-1 to TRBJ1-6, with D uncertain. Germline CDR1 and CDR2: MNHNS and SASEGT. CDR3 size: 14 residues. Trimming cost V 3 bases and J 9 bases, with 12 bases left between them.

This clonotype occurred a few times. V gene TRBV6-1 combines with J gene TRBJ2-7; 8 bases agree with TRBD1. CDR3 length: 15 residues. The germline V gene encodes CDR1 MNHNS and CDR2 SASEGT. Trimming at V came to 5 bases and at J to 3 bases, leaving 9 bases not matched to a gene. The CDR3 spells CASSSSAGQDYEQYF. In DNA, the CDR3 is TGTGCCAGCAGTTCGTCGGCGGGACAGGACTACGAGCAGTACTTC.